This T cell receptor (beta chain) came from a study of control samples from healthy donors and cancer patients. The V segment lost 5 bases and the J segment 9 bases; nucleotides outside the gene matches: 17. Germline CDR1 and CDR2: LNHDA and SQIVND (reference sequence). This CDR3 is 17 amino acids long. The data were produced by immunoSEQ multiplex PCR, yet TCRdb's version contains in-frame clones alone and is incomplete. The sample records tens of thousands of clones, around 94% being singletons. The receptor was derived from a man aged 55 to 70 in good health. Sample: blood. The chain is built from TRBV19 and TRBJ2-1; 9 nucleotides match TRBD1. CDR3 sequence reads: CASSPYSTGGLSGEQFF. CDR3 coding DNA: TGTGCCAGTAGTCCGTACTCGACAGGGGGGCTGTCGGGTGAGCAGTTCTTC. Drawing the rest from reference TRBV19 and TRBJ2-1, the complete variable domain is DGGITQSPKYLFRKEGQNVTLSCEQNLNHDAMYWYRQDPGQGLRLIYYSQIVNDFQKGDIAEGYSVSREKKESFPLTVTSAQKNPTAFYLCASSPYSTGGLSGEQFFGPGTRLTVL.